The rows below give T cell receptor beta chains drawn from one sample of a study of T cells in Graves' hyperthyroidism and ophthalmopathy. TCRdb reprocessed the multiplex PCR reads with MiXCR, giving one entry per CDR3 protein. The data show under 400,000 distinct CDR3 sequences, under 15% seen once. Specimen: blood. The source is a young woman with Graves' hyperthyroidism. CDR3s include the opening cysteine and the closing phenylalanine or tryptophan. Each record gives: J gene, D gene, clone size, V gene, CDR3 DNA, CDR3 protein. The D gene is left open where the match is weak. Clone size appears in some rows only: once, few, many, or a class for an expanded clone.

>TRBJ1-1|NA|NA|TRBV6-1
TGTGCCAGCAGAGAACAGAGCCCTGAAGCTTTCTTT
CASREQSPEAFF
>TRBJ2-7|TRBD2|NA|TRBV19
TGTGCCAGTAGTAAGGGACTAGCGGGCCCTTACGAGCAGTACTTC
CASSKGLAGPYEQYF
>TRBJ1-5|NA|NA|TRBV19
TGTGCCAGTAGTATAGGACGAGGTCAGCATTTT
CASSIGRGQHF
>TRBJ2-3|TRBD1|many|TRBV4-1
TGCGCCAGCAGCCAGAGGACAGGCGGGACAGATACGCAGTATTTT
CASSQRTGGTDTQYF
>TRBJ2-7|TRBD2|many|TRBV28
TGTGCCAGTCGACGCGGGGGGGAATCCTACGAGCAGTACTTC
CASRRGGESYEQYF
>TRBJ2-7|NA|many|TRBV7-9
TGTGCCAGCTCCGGGAACACCAAGTCCTACGAGCAGTACTTC
CASSGNTKSYEQYF
>TRBJ2-1|TRBD2|NA|TRBV28
TGTGCCAGCAGTCTGAGGACTAGCGGGAGGGCCGAGCAGTTCTTC
CASSLRTSGRAEQFF
>TRBJ1-3|NA|many|TRBV9
TGTGCCAGCAGCGTCGACCCTACGGGCAGGGTGACTGGAAACACCATATATTTT
CASSVDPTGRVTGNTIYF
>TRBJ2-1|TRBD2|NA|TRBV7-9
TGTGCCAGCGCCCCTATTCGCGGGAGGGAAGATGAGCAGTTCTTC
CASAPIRGREDEQFF
>TRBJ2-7|NA|NA|TRBV7-9
TGTGCCAGCAGCTTACGGTGGGGGTACGAGCAGTACTTC
CASSLRWGYEQYF
>TRBJ2-5|NA|NA|TRBV6-6
TGTGCCAGTATGAGTAGTCAAGAGACCCAGTACTTC
CASMSSQETQYF
>TRBJ1-2|NA|NA|TRBV12-3/TRBV12-4
TGTGCCAGCTCACCCCCCCGGGGGCCCCGATCAGCTAACTATGGCTACACCTTC
CASSPPRGPRSANYGYTF
>TRBJ2-7|TRBD2|NA|TRBV6-2/TRBV6-3
TGTGCCAGCAGCCTCTCACTAGCGGGAGTCTTTCACGAGCAGTACTTC
CASSLSLAGVFHEQYF
>TRBJ2-5|NA|NA|TRBV29-1
TGCAGCGTTGAATGGGTCGTTGTCGGGGAGGGGGGTGGAGAGACCCAGTACTTC
CSVEWVVVGEGGGETQYF
>TRBJ1-1|NA|many|TRBV28
TGTGCCAGCAGTTTTAGTCTGGGGGAAGCTTTCTTT
CASSFSLGEAFF
>TRBJ1-1|NA|many|TRBV7-8
TGTGCCAGCAGCTCGCTAGACTTGGGGGTACTCGTGAACACTGAAGCTTTCTTT
CASSSLDLGVLVNTEAFF
>TRBJ1-1|NA|many|TRBV7-2
TGTGCCAGCAGTTACGTGGGGAACACTGAAGCTTTCTTT
CASSYVGNTEAFF
>TRBJ1-2|NA|many|TRBV18
TGTGCCAGCTCACCACGGTTGGCAGGGTCGAACTATGGCTACACCTTC
CASSPRLAGSNYGYTF
>TRBJ1-5|NA|NA|TRBV10-2
TGCGCCAGCAGTATTGGGTCCGGAGCCCAGCATTTT
CASSIGSGAQHF
>TRBJ2-2|TRBD2|many|TRBV7-2
TGTGCCAGCAGCCCCCAGACTAGCGGACACACCGGGGAGCTGTTTTTT
CASSPQTSGHTGELFF